The clone carrying this T cell receptor (beta chain) was detected only a few times. One junction end does not reproduce the germline sequence, and a read error may be involved. The data are from a study of T-cell memory formation after mild COVID-19. With constant-segment primers, 5'RACE yielded cDNA libraries of TCR alpha and TCR beta that carried sample barcodes and UMIs. TCRdb used MiXCR to reprocess the 5' RACE reads, holding one entry per CDR3 protein. The table shows 300,000 to 400,000 distinct CDR3 sequences, with approximately 29% occurring only once. This CDR3 region has 16 residues. Germline values: CDR1 SSHAT, CDR2 FNYEAQ (reference sequence).

The V and J genes are TRBV7-7 and TRBJ1-5; D gene uncertain. The specimen was PBMCs or a T cell subset sorted from them (not recorded which). The clonotype was recovered from an adult woman who had mild COVID-19 (a few samples of this study predate the infection). Cell type and time point are not known. The CDR3 protein is CASSLVRRRPNQPQHF. DNA for the CDR3: TGTGCTAGCAGCTTAGTCCGGAGGAGGCCCAATCAGCCCCAGCATTTT. The variable domain in full, completed from reference TRBV7-7 and TRBJ1-5, reads GAGVSQSPRYKVTKRGQDVTLRCDPISSHATLYWYQQALGQGPEFLTYFNYEAQPDKSGLPSDRFSAERPEGSISTLTIQRTEQRDSAMYRCASSLVRRRPNQPQHFGDGTRLSIL.